This T cell receptor (beta chain) originates from a study of cytomegalovirus exposure and HLA in healthy donors. Study-wide context: The Caucasian-associated ancestry cluster held 65% to 85% of 300 to 500 genotyped donors.

For this clone: Its target is not known.

Losses at the gene ends were 1 base for V and 3 bases for J; bases not matched to a gene: 4. The CDR3 consists of 15 residues. CDR1 LNHNV and CDR2 YYDKDF come from the germline V gene (reference sequence). Study-level points and caveats: Productive rates of about 90% or about 30% were seen for most TCR beta V segments in an earlier analysis. Reportedly, fewer N-insertions than the approximately 690-donor mean appeared in an Asian-associated ancestry cluster in a later analysis.

Vbeta (60) and Jbeta (13) primers were used in the PCR. Per the original methods: A later analysis tallied 75 million to 80 million unique TCR beta chains, around 12 million of them shared. Repertoires were generated with immunoSEQ multiplex PCR, while TCRdb's copy carries only in-frame clones and drops some. V and J calls and clone size are as listed in that table; D and trimming were resolved from the DNA. The data contain about 140,000 clones, around 63% of them singletons. Sequenced sample: PBMCs. This rearrangement joins TRBV15 to TRBJ2-7, with TRBD1 identical over 9 bases. The sequence was obtained from a human donor in good health. Here the CDR3 reads CATSRAGQGGYEQYF. The CDR3 DNA reads as TGTGCCACCAGCAGAGCGGGACAGGGCGGCTACGAGCAGTACTTC.